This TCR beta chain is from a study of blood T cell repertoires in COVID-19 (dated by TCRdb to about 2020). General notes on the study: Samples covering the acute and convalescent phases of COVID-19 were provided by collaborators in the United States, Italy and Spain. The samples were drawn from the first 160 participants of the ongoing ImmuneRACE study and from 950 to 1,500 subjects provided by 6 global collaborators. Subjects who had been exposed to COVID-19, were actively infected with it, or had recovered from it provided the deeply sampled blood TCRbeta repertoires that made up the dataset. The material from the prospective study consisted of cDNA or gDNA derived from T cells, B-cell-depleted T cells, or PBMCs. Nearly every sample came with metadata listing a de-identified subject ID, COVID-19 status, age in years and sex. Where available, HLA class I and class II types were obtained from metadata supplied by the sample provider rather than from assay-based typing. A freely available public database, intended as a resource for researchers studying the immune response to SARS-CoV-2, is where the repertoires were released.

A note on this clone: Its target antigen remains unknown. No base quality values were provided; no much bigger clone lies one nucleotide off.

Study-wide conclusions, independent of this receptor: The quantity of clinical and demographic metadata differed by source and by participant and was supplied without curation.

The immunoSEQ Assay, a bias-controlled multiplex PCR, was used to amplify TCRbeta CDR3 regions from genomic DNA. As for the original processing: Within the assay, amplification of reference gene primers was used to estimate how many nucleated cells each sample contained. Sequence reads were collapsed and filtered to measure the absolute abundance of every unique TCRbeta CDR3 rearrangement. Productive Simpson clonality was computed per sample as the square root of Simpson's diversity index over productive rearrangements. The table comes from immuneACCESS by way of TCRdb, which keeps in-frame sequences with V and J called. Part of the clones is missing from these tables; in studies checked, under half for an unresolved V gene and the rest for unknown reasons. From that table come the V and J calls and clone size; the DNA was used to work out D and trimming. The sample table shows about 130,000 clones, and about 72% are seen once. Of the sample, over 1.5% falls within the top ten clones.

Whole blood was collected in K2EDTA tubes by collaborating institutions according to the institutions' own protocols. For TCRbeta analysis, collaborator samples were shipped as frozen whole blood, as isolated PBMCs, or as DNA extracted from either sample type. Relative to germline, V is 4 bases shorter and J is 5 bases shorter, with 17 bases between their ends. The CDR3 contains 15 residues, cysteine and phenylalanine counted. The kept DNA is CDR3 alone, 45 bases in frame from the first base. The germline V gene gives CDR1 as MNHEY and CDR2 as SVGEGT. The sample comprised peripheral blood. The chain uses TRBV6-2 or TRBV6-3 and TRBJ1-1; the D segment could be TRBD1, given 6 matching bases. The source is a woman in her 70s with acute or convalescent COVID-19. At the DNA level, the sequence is TGTGCCAGCAGTTTCGGGGGGGCACGAGGAACTGAAGCTTTCTTT. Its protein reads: CASSFGGARGTEAFF.